This T cell receptor beta chain was sequenced for a study of T cells in Graves' hyperthyroidism and ophthalmopathy (dated by TCRdb to about 2019). Regarding the complete study: Peripheral blood was sampled at the time of initial diagnosis, prior to any treatment. Once sampling was done, hyperthyroidism patients were given methimazole at a starting dose of 30 mg daily, whereas ophthalmopathy patients were given high-dose intravenous methylprednisolone. In roughly six Graves' hyperthyroidism patients, the study also compared T-cell repertoires from thyroid tissue with T-cell repertoires from blood. According to the paper, TCR Vbeta CDR3 sequencing was carried out on over 130 peripheral blood samples, which came from approximately 43 ophthalmopathy, around 75 hyperthyroidism and 17 progressor patients. Prospective prediction of ophthalmopathy was tested in an independent validation cohort consisting of fewer than 20 hyperthyroidism patients and some 16 patients who later progressed to ophthalmopathy. To identify TCR V-J signatures that set the groups apart, the researchers used a discovery cohort of roughly 100 patients, made up of 40 to 45 with Graves' ophthalmopathy and 57 with stable Graves' hyperthyroidism. The approximately 100 discovery patients were divided at random into training and test sets in a 7:3 ratio.

From a lookup of the germline V gene, CDR1 and CDR2 are MNHEY and SVGAGI. The CDR3 covers 14 residues, taking in both the cysteine and the phenylalanine. Kept here is only the CDR3 DNA, which spans 42 bases and is read in frame from base 1. V sheds 0 bases and J sheds 7 bases, leaving 13 bases between their ends. Stable Graves' hyperthyroidism was defined as no progression to ophthalmopathy during 18 months of follow-up. Hyperthyroidism patients were newly diagnosed, with disease duration under 2 months, and aged 18 to 65 years. Patients with uncontrolled infections, other autoimmune diseases, pregnancy or lactation were excluded. Diagnoses were established on the basis of clinical symptoms, serum thyroxine and TRAb, thyroid ultrasound, and orbital computed tomography. PBMCs were separated from 10 ml of fresh peripheral blood using Ficoll-Paque density gradient centrifugation. Trizol reagent was used to extract total RNA, and RNA quality was then checked on an Agilent 2100 Bioanalyzer.

What the research found in general, with its limitations: In validation, the model predicted progression to ophthalmopathy with about 71% sensitivity and 72% to 85% specificity, a median of about 6 months before onset. Most expanded thyroid clonotypes (frequency above 0.001) were also detected in blood, suggesting blood repertoires may reflect thyroid immune responses. Sample size was not statistically predetermined, and blinding of investigators to group allocation was not performed. In cross-validation, a model built on a 13 V-J signature told ophthalmopathy apart from stable hyperthyroidism with over 85% sensitivity and roughly 81% specificity, and in testing the same model reached 80%/75%.

The TCR beta CDR3 regions were amplified from the RNA transcripts. The TCR CDR3 was subjected to a first round of RT-PCR using the HTBI primer set and the Qiagen OneStep RT-PCR kit. Libraries were constructed in a second round of multiplex PCR, after which size selection and purification were carried out. Libraries were sequenced paired-end with 100 bp reads on an Illumina HiSeq2000. The published analysis was carried out like this. SOAPnuke was used to process the raw data, with reads discarded if the reads contained adapters or uncalled bases, had a mean Phred below 15, or lacked an exact constant-primer or identifier match. COPE v1.2.5 was used to merge high-quality paired reads, and clonotypes were defined as unique nucleotide sequences. MiTCR v1.1 was used to align the clonotypes against IMGT TRBV, TRBD and TRBJ reference segments. Analysis was restricted to V-J combinations with a frequency above 0.0001, which covered 98% to 99.2% of repertoires. A TCS score was defined as the ratio between F50 (clonal expansion) and ExV (chaos), using BLOSUM62-based TCRdist between CDR3 peptides within each V-J. Welch's t-statistics and random forest reduced just over 500 V-J features to 13, which were used in a naive Bayes classifier (R e1071). TCRdb redid the processing of the public reads, applying fastp at Q25 and MiXCR, and retained in-frame beta chains. Each entry merges the rows of one CDR3 protein and shows their most common DNA and genes. What appears here as the V and J calls and clone size reflects TCRdb's work, not the paper's. This sample holds some 700,000 distinct CDR3 sequences; approximately 15% were observed only once. The ten largest clones capture about a sixth of the sample.

This clonotype was observed many times. Its antigen specificity is not known. Base qualities were left out, and no much larger clone turns up one base away. This receptor was identified in a man aged 45-65 years with Graves' hyperthyroidism. Sequenced material: blood. Rearrangement joined TRBV6-5 to TRBJ2-7; TRBD2 might be the D gene, on 7 matching bases. Read as DNA, the sequence is TGTGCCAGCAGTTACTCTGGGGGGGCGGAGGAGCAGTACTTC. Translated, it reads CASSYSGGAEEQYF.